A single sample gave rise to the 22 T cell receptor beta chains below, sequenced in a study of long-term antiretroviral therapy in people with HIV. This was the immunoSEQ v3.0 assay at survey level. The table came from immunoSEQ multiplex PCR; TCRdb's copy has only in-frame clones and leaves some out. The sample has some 16,000 clones, around 80% seen once. Sequencing was performed on unsorted PBMCs, taken 2.1 years after starting antiretroviral therapy. The receptors were gathered from a middle-aged man with HIV.

J is TRBJ2-7 and V is TRBV7-9; perhaps D is TRBD1 or TRBD2 (6 bases each). The CDR3 totals 15 residues. Trimming took off 4 bases at V and 2 bases at J, with 15 bases between the two ends. Germline lookup yields CDR1 SEHNR and CDR2 FQNEAQ (reference sequence). The CDR3 loop is CASSSDMEGAYEQYF. DNA for the CDR3: TGTGCCAGCAGCTCCGACATGGAGGGGGCCTACGAGCAGTACTTC.

The chain joins TRBV6-1 to TRBJ2-3, with D tentatively TRBD2 (5 bases). The CDR3 runs 13 residues. CDR1 and CDR2 (germline): MNHNS, SASEGT. Trimming stripped 7 bases from V and 3 bases from J, with 11 bases between. CDR3 in DNA: TGTGCCAGCATCTTGGACTTGACAGATACGCAGTATTTT. Protein product: CASILDLTDTQYF.

The chain is built from TRBV6-1 and TRBJ2-7, with 7 nucleotides matching TRBD2. The CDR3 is 17 amino acids. J gave up 2 bases and V 2 bases, and 12 bases lay outside the gene matches. Per germline, CDR1 MNHNS and CDR2 SASEGT. The CDR3 loop reads CASSEPGGLLGAYEQYF. CDR3 nucleotides: TGTGCCAGCAGTGAACCGGGGGGACTTTTGGGAGCCTACGAGCAGTACTTC.

The chain has TRBV29-1 and TRBJ2-7; perhaps D is TRBD1 or TRBD2 (5 bases each). CDR3 length: 12 residues. Trimming removed 6 bases from V and 7 bases from J, with 16 bases in between. CDR1 is SQVTM and CDR2 is ANQGSEA in the germline V gene. The CDR3: CSVLGPFAEQYF. In DNA, the CDR3 is TGCAGCGTCCTGGGACCCTTCGCTGAGCAGTACTTC.

The chain links TRBV7-9 to TRBJ2-1, with D unclear. The CDR3 length is 12 residues. Germline V gene data show CDR1 as SEHNR and CDR2 as FQNEAQ (reference sequence). V lost 2 bases and J lost 6, with 5 bases in between. This CDR3 reads CASSLSPNEQFF. CDR3 in DNA: TGTGCCAGCAGCTTATCTCCCAATGAGCAGTTCTTC.

This clone occurred once. The chain joins TRBV6-1 to TRBJ1-3, with D unresolved. CDR3 size: 15 residues. Germline values: CDR1 MNHNS, CDR2 SASEGT. With 2 bases removed from V and 0 bases from J, the gap between germline ends came to 8 bases. DNA for the CDR3: TGTGCCAGCAGTGAACGAACAGTCTCTGGAAACACCATATATTTT. Its protein is CASSERTVSGNTIYF.

This clone has only a few counts. V gene TRBV9 combines with J gene TRBJ1-2; 8 bases match TRBD1. Per germline, CDR1 SGDLS and CDR2 YYNGEE. V shed 0 bases, J shed 5 bases, and the junction held 12 bases outside the gene matches. The CDR3 consists of 17 residues. The CDR3 sequence is CASSVAGGQEPKYGYTF. The CDR3 coding sequence is TGTGCCAGCAGCGTAGCAGGGGGACAGGAGCCAAAATATGGCTACACCTTC. The full variable domain, rest sourced from reference TRBV9 and TRBJ1-2, is DSGVTQTPKHLITATGQRVTLRCSPRSGDLSVYWYQQSLDQGLQFLIQYYNGEERAKGNILERFSAQQFPDLHSELNLSSLELGDSALYFCASSVAGGQEPKYGYTFGSGTRLTVV.

The rearrangement uses TRBV14 and TRBJ1-2, with 9 bases aligning to TRBD1. This CDR3 spans 15 amino acids. CDR1 and CDR2 from the germline V gene are SGHDN and FVKESK. J gave up 4 bases and V 3 bases, and 6 bases lay outside the gene matches. CDR3 loop: CASSQPGQGSYGYTF. The CDR3 nucleotides are TGTGCCAGCAGCCAGCCGGGACAGGGAAGCTATGGCTACACCTTC.

The chain joins TRBV9 to TRBJ2-2, with 7 bases that match TRBD1. The CDR3 has 13 residues. Trimming at V came to 4 bases and at J to 6 bases, leaving 3 bases not matched to a gene. Germline V gives CDR1 SGDLS, CDR2 YYNGEE. The CDR3 DNA is TGTGCCAGCAGCAAGACAGGGCCCGGGGAGCTGTTTTTT. Translation: CASSKTGPGELFF. Full variable domain (outside the CDR3, taken from reference TRBV9 and TRBJ2-2): DSGVTQTPKHLITATGQRVTLRCSPRSGDLSVYWYQQSLDQGLQFLIQYYNGEERAKGNILERFSAQQFPDLHSELNLSSLELGDSALYFCASSKTGPGELFFGEGSRLTVL.

This clone was counted between two and nine times. The V and J genes are TRBV2 and TRBJ1-2; a possible D gene is TRBD1 (5 bases). The length of the CDR3 is 13 residues. The V and J ends lost 7 bases and 4 bases respectively, with 13 bases between them. Germline CDR1 is SNHLY and CDR2 is FYNNEI. The chain's CDR3 is CASTPTEIYGYTF. The CDR3 nucleotides are TGTGCCAGCACTCCGACAGAGATCTATGGCTACACCTTC.

CDR3 sequence reads: CASGTVGYGYTF. CDR3 DNA sequence: TGTGCCAGCGGGACAGTCGGCTATGGCTACACCTTC. The chain employs TRBV6-1 and TRBJ1-2, with 7 bases matching TRBD1. The CDR3 sequence is 12 residues long. The germline V gene has CDR1 MNHNS and CDR2 SASEGT. J gave up 4 bases and V 8 bases, and 4 bases lay outside the gene matches.

The chain employs TRBV10-1 and TRBJ1-5, with 8 bases that match TRBD1. The CDR3 covers 18 residues. The V gene end was trimmed by 2 bases and the J gene end by 4 bases; junction bases not matched to a gene: 13. The germline V gene encodes CDR1 WNHNN and CDR2 SYGVQD (reference sequence). The CDR3 region has the DNA TGCGCCAGCAGTGAGCCCCACTCCCCAGGGGGCTCGAATCAGCCCCAGCATTTT. It codes for CASSEPHSPGGSNQPQHF.

V usage is TRBV5-1 and J usage is TRBJ1-2, with 8 positions matching TRBD1. The CDR3 sequence is 14 residues long. V lost 2 bases and J lost 7; bases outside the gene matches: 7. Germline lookup yields CDR1 SGHRS and CDR2 YFSETQ. CDR3 region: CASSFGQGEGGYTF. CDR3 nucleotide sequence: TGCGCCAGCAGCTTTGGACAGGGCGAGGGTGGCTACACCTTC.

The J gene is TRBJ2-7, the V gene TRBV4-1; D is unclear. Germline V gene sequence: CDR1 MGHRA, CDR2 YSYEKL. This CDR3 has 11 residues. With 5 bases removed from V and 9 bases from J, the gap between germline ends came to 11 bases. CDR3 DNA: TGCGCCAGCAGCGCTGGGGTCGCGCAGTACTTC. Its protein is CASSAGVAQYF.

The CDR3 sequence is CASSSGTGFREKLFF. CDR3 DNA: TGTGCCAGCAGCTCAGGGACAGGCTTTAGGGAAAAACTGTTTTTT. The chain links TRBV13 to TRBJ1-4; 8 bases are a match to TRBD1. Per germline, CDR1 PRHDT and CDR2 FYEKMQ (reference sequence). The CDR3 is 15 amino acids. The trim removed 4 bases at V and 8 bases at J, leaving 9 bases unmatched.

This sequence joins TRBV5-6 and TRBJ2-5; either TRBD1 or TRBD2 may supply D (5 bases each). V gave up 0 bases and J gave up 2 bases, with 8 bases separating them. Per germline, CDR1 SGHDT and CDR2 YYEEEE. The CDR3 consists of 14 residues. CDR3 region: CASSLGDAQETQYF. In nucleotides, the CDR3 is TGTGCCAGCAGCTTGGGGGACGCACAAGAGACCCAGTACTTC.

The chain is built from TRBV5-6 and TRBJ2-7; D may correspond to TRBD1 or TRBD2 (7 bases each). V was shortened by 7 bases and J by 7 bases, with 18 bases between the two germline ends. CDR3 size: 13 residues. Germline loops: CDR1 SGHDT, CDR2 YYEEEE. The CDR3 loop reads CASGQGGRAEQYF. CDR3 nucleotides: TGTGCCAGCGGCCAGGGGGGGCGGGCAGAGCAGTACTTC.

This sequence joins TRBV6-1 and TRBJ1-3; D unclear. CDR3 length: 16 residues. CDR1 and CDR2 (germline): MNHNS, SASEGT. Trimming took 1 base from V and 4 from J, leaving 14 bases between them. CDR3 coding DNA: TGTGCCAGCAGTGAAGTGATTAGGGTGGGAGGAAACACCATATATTTT. It codes for CASSEVIRVGGNTIYF.

The chain is built from TRBV28 and TRBJ1-2; D is unresolved. V was trimmed by 4 bases and J by 5 bases, leaving 20 bases between them. The CDR3 sequence is 16 residues long. Germline assignment: CDR1 MDHEN and CDR2 SYDVKM. The CDR3 bases are TGTGCCAGCAGTTCACCCGAGCCGGGAGCCAGGTATGGCTACACCTTC. This encodes CASSSPEPGARYGYTF.

The V call is TRBV7-9, the J call TRBJ1-2; perhaps TRBD1 as D (5 bases). V was shortened by 2 bases and J by 3 bases, with 13 bases between the two germline ends. This CDR3 spans 15 amino acids. Germline assignment: CDR1 SEHNR and CDR2 FQNEAQ (reference sequence). The CDR3 DNA reads TGTGCCAGCAGCTTAACAGGCAGCTCTTACTATGGCTACACCTTC. Residues: CASSLTGSSYYGYTF. The full variable domain, its missing parts supplied by reference TRBV7-9 and TRBJ1-2, is DTGVSQNPRHKITKRGQNVTFRCDPISEHNRLYWYRQTLGQGPEFLTYFQNEAQLEKSRLLSDRFSAERPKGSFSTLEIQRTEQGDSAMYLCASSLTGSSYYGYTFGSGTRLTVV.

The rearrangement links TRBV10-1 to TRBJ1-1; TRBD1 might be the D (5 bases). Germline V lookup: CDR1 WNHNN, CDR2 SYGVQD (reference sequence). Trimming removed 0 bases at V and 3 bases at J, with 11 bases between. The CDR3 totals 15 residues. CDR3 loop: CASSESQGRDTEAFF. The CDR3 DNA reads as TGCGCCAGCAGTGAGTCGCAGGGTCGCGACACTGAAGCTTTCTTT.

This clone was picked up one time. The chain joins TRBV4-2 to TRBJ2-7; no reliable D call. From germline, CDR1 is LGHNA and CDR2 YNFKEQ. CDR3 length: 13 amino acids. Trimming shortened V by 0 bases and J by 3 bases, and 6 bases separated the two germline ends. The CDR3 is CASSQELVYEQYF. For the CDR3, the DNA is TGTGCCAGCAGCCAAGAACTGGTCTACGAGCAGTACTTC.